This is a list of T cell receptor beta chains from one sample in a study of beta chain features in type 1 diabetes. Some clones are missing from TCRdb's copy, which holds only in-frame ones; the method was immunoSEQ multiplex PCR. The sample lists some 410,000 clones; around 14% were seen once. Source material: naive CD4+ T cells from blood. The receptors stem from a man under 40 in good health. CDR3s include the opening cysteine and the closing phenylalanine or tryptophan. The D gene is left open where the match is weak. A clone size is listed for some rows: how often the clone was seen (once, few, many), or a class if it is expanded.

V: TRBV6-6
D: .
size: .
J: TRBJ2-7
CDR3: CASSRPEGRSYEQYF
DNA: TGTGCCAGCAGTCGTCCAGAGGGAAGGTCCTACGAGCAGTACTTC

V: TRBV7-2
D: TRBD2
size: .
J: TRBJ2-3
CDR3: CASSTRLAGTDTQYF
DNA: TGTGCCAGCAGCACTCGACTAGCAGGCACAGATACGCAGTATTTT

V: TRBV10-3
D: TRBD2
size: .
J: TRBJ2-7
CDR3: CAISESGSSGGRYEQYF
DNA: TGTGCCATCAGTGAGTCGGGGTCTAGCGGGGGCCGCTACGAGCAGTACTTC

V: TRBV5-1
D: TRBD2
size: once
J: TRBJ2-4
CDR3: CASSLIGLGKNIQYF
DNA: TGCGCCAGCAGCTTGATAGGACTAGGTAAAAACATTCAGTACTTC

V: TRBV5-4
D: TRBD1
size: .
J: TRBJ2-2
CDR3: CASSRRSQGSGELFF
DNA: TGTGCCAGCAGCCGCCGTTCACAGGGGTCAGGGGAGCTGTTTTTT

V: TRBV7-2
D: TRBD2
size: .
J: TRBJ2-5
CDR3: CASSLSGGAAETQYF
DNA: TGTGCCAGCAGTCTGAGCGGGGGGGCAGCTGAGACCCAGTACTTC

V: TRBV6-6
D: .
size: few
J: TRBJ1-5
CDR3: CATTDQGYQPQHF
DNA: TGTGCCACCACCGATCAGGGGTATCAGCCCCAGCATTTT

V: TRBV30
D: .
size: few
J: TRBJ2-1
CDR3: CAWSGSEQFF
DNA: TGTGCCTGGAGTGGTAGTGAGCAGTTCTTC

V: TRBV29-1
D: .
size: .
J: TRBJ1-1
CDR3: CSVETGLNTEAFF
DNA: TGCAGCGTTGAAACAGGTTTGAACACTGAAGCTTTCTTT

V: TRBV4-3
D: .
size: few
J: TRBJ2-7
CDR3: CASSQVLSYEQYF
DNA: TGCGCCAGCAGCCAAGTTCTCTCCTACGAGCAGTACTTC

V: TRBV25-1
D: .
size: few
J: TRBJ1-2
CDR3: CASSEPVYGYTF
DNA: TGTGCCAGCAGTGAACCGGTGTATGGCTACACCTTC

V: TRBV20-1
D: TRBD1
size: .
J: TRBJ2-7
CDR3: CSAATGNEQYF
DNA: TGCAGTGCTGCGACAGGGAACGAGCAGTACTTC

V: TRBV13
D: .
size: few
J: TRBJ1-3
CDR3: CASSFGGNTIYF
DNA: TGTGCCAGCAGCTTTGGTGGAAACACCATATATTTT

V: TRBV7-2
D: .
size: .
J: TRBJ2-5
CDR3: CASSLAARGAETQYF
DNA: TGTGCCAGCAGCTTAGCAGCGCGGGGCGCAGAGACCCAGTACTTC

V: TRBV9
D: .
size: few
J: TRBJ2-1
CDR3: CASSVGIGGVENEQFF
DNA: TGTGCCAGCAGCGTAGGTATCGGGGGAGTTGAGAATGAGCAGTTCTTC

V: TRBV7-2
D: .
size: .
J: TRBJ2-5
CDR3: CASSSDSPLETQYF
DNA: TGTGCCAGCAGCTCCGACAGCCCTCTAGAGACCCAGTACTTC

V: TRBV29-1
D: TRBD1
size: .
J: TRBJ1-1
CDR3: CSVEGDRVTEAFF
DNA: TGCAGCGTTGAAGGGGACAGGGTGACTGAAGCTTTCTTT

V: TRBV14
D: TRBD1
size: .
J: TRBJ1-1
CDR3: CASSTRTGLGNTEAFF
DNA: TGTGCCAGCAGCACCCGGACAGGGCTGGGGAACACTGAAGCTTTCTTT

V: TRBV7-9
D: .
size: .
J: TRBJ1-1
CDR3: CASSLWSGGAFF
DNA: TGTGCCAGCAGTCTCTGGAGCGGAGGAGCTTTCTTT

V: TRBV30
D: .
size: few
J: TRBJ1-2
CDR3: CAWSHGPNYGYTF
DNA: TGTGCCTGGAGCCACGGTCCAAACTATGGCTACACCTTC

V: TRBV7-2
D: TRBD2
size: few
J: TRBJ2-7
CDR3: CASSLDSGGTHYEQYF
DNA: TGTGCCAGCAGCTTAGATAGCGGGGGGACCCACTACGAGCAGTACTTC

V: TRBV25-1
D: .
size: .
J: TRBJ2-1
CDR3: CASSEWDNEQFF
DNA: TGTGCCAGCAGTGAATGGGACAATGAGCAGTTCTTC

V: TRBV5-4
D: .
size: .
J: TRBJ2-3
CDR3: CASSLPGTDTQYF
DNA: TGTGCCAGCAGCCTCCCCGGCACAGATACGCAGTATTTT

V: TRBV5-4
D: .
size: once
J: TRBJ2-4
CDR3: CASSLGASLAKNIQYF
DNA: TGTGCCAGCAGCTTGGGAGCGTCGCTAGCCAAAAACATTCAGTACTTC

V: TRBV19
D: TRBD2
size: few
J: TRBJ2-1
CDR3: CASSGLAGGYNEQFF
DNA: TGTGCCAGTAGTGGACTAGCGGGAGGCTACAATGAGCAGTTCTTC

V: TRBV7-9
D: TRBD2
size: .
J: TRBJ2-3
CDR3: CASSLRLAGDTDTQYF
DNA: TGTGCCAGCAGCTTACGACTAGCGGGGGACACAGATACGCAGTATTTT

V: TRBV12-5
D: TRBD2
size: few
J: TRBJ2-5
CDR3: CASGRGTSAETQYF
DNA: TGTGCTAGTGGGCGGGGGACTAGCGCGGAGACCCAGTACTTC

V: TRBV5-4
D: TRBD1
size: .
J: TRBJ2-1
CDR3: CASSLAGAGTDNNEQFF
DNA: TGTGCCAGCAGCTTGGCTGGGGCCGGGACAGACAACAATGAGCAGTTCTTC

V: TRBV18
D: .
size: many
J: TRBJ2-3
CDR3: CASSPRPTDTQYF
DNA: TGTGCCAGCTCACCCCGGCCCACAGATACGCAGTATTTT

V: TRBV7-2
D: TRBD2
size: .
J: TRBJ2-2
CDR3: CACSGTRDTGELFF
DNA: TGTGCCTGCTCCGGGACTAGGGACACCGGGGAGCTGTTTTTT

V: TRBV7-2
D: .
size: few
J: TRBJ2-3
CDR3: CASSLALASGDTQYF
DNA: TGTGCCAGCAGCTTAGCGCTAGCGAGTGGGGATACGCAGTATTTT

V: TRBV18
D: TRBD1
size: few
J: TRBJ1-6
CDR3: CASSPGTENSPLHF
DNA: TGTGCCAGCTCACCAGGGACAGAAAATTCACCCCTCCACTTT

V: TRBV28
D: TRBD2
size: few
J: TRBJ2-3
CDR3: CASSLLPGSGRVGDTQYF
DNA: TGTGCCAGCAGTTTACTCCCGGGGAGCGGGAGAGTTGGAGATACGCAGTATTTT

V: TRBV7-9
D: .
size: .
J: TRBJ2-5
CDR3: CASSLLPETQYF
DNA: TGTGCCAGCAGCTTACTCCCTGAGACCCAGTACTTC

V: TRBV4-1
D: .
size: .
J: TRBJ2-5
CDR3: CASSLTGLKQETQYF
DNA: TGCGCCAGCAGCCTGACGGGACTCAAACAAGAGACCCAGTACTTC

V: TRBV9
D: .
size: .
J: TRBJ2-3
CDR3: CASSVALADTDTQYF
DNA: TGTGCCAGCAGCGTAGCGTTAGCGGACACAGATACGCAGTATTTT

V: TRBV13
D: .
size: few
J: TRBJ2-5
CDR3: CASSPLGGKETQYF
DNA: TGTGCCAGCAGCCCACTAGGGGGAAAAGAGACCCAGTACTTC

V: TRBV2
D: TRBD2
size: .
J: TRBJ2-7
CDR3: CASRPGTSGYEQYF
DNA: TGTGCCAGTAGGCCCGGGACTAGCGGATACGAGCAGTACTTC

V: TRBV7-2
D: .
size: few
J: TRBJ2-7
CDR3: CASSLTTYSSYEQYF
DNA: TGTGCCAGCAGCTTGACCACATACTCCTCCTACGAGCAGTACTTC